This T cell receptor (beta chain) stems from a study of human T cells and chemical hapten exposure (dated by TCRdb to the early 2020s). Looking at the study overall: Libraries were combined into a pool for sequencing, and differences in TCR yield between samples came mainly from small differences in library volumes within the pool. Each blood RNA sample was used to sequence both TCR alpha and TCR beta chains. This study followed changes in the peripheral blood TCR repertoire in vivo during primary and secondary sensitization of alopecia patients to the hapten diphenylcyclopropenone (DPC). Findings and caveats that apply to the study as a whole: Repeated subsampling changed both the strength of the expansion versus patch-test correlation and the threshold at which the correlation became significant. DPC sensitization did not change the number of TCRs with a frequency above 1 in 1000, and there was no evidence of changes in global repertoire structure.

Library generation was performed with 5' RACE. Sequencing was carried out with an Illumina MiSeq. Library preparation attached unique molecular identifiers to individual cDNA molecules for quantitative, reproducible TCR counting. The source study handled its data this way. A median of about 89,000 TCRs per sample was observed, with a range of roughly 20,000 to 750,000. V, J and CDR3 annotation of the TCR reads was carried out using the Decombinator software suite. For the PS versus PT1 abundance plots, all samples were subsampled to the same number of TCRs (28,000). Expanded TCRs were defined as absent before sensitization and observed at least eight times at the 2-week time point. The public sequencing data were trimmed at Q25 with fastp and processed into clonotypes with MiXCR by TCRdb, which kept only in-frame beta chains. CDR3 protein sequences are deduplicated, and each keeps its most common genes and DNA. The authors' filters were not applied to this entry. The sample includes fewer than 150,000 distinct CDR3 sequences, with approximately 20% observed a single time. 2.8% of the sample is held by the ten biggest clonotypes.

Total RNA was extracted from unfractionated whole blood that had been collected in Tempus Blood RNA tubes. Five healthy volunteers acted as controls for TCR sequencing and had blood drawn at day 0, 2 weeks and 6 weeks. With regard to this clonotype: No antigen is known for it. Base qualities are missing; no much larger clone stands one base away.

V is pared back by 3 bases and J by 9 bases, with 12 bases lying between the germline termini. There are 13 amino acids in the CDR3, from cysteine to phenylalanine inclusive. Only CDR3 DNA remains: 39 bases, in frame from the first base. According to the germline V gene, CDR1 reads WSHSY and CDR2 reads SAAADI. The TCR originated in a human donor in good health. The rearrangement joined TRBV10-2 to TRBJ1-5, with no confident D gene call. The CDR3 region: CASSDPPRGPQHF. The sequenced DNA is TGCGCCAGCAGTGATCCCCCACGGGGGCCCCAGCATTTT.